This T cell receptor beta chain stems from a study of CD8+ T cells in alopecia areata (dated by TCRdb to 2016 to 2019). Turning to the overall study: Treated patients were enrolled in an open-label pilot trial of oral tofacitinib, 5 to 10 mg twice daily, for moderate-to-severe alopecia areata. The RNA source kit depended on sample type: the PAXgene miRNA kit for fixed scalp, the miRNeasy kit for PBMCs, and the RNeasy kit for mouse skin. In both human patients and the C3H/HeJ mouse model, the study applied high-throughput TCRbeta sequencing to look at T cell clonal expansion in alopecia areata. Human TCRbeta sequencing covered scalp tissue and sorted CD4+ and CD8+ peripheral blood T cells from patchy and totalis/universalis alopecia areata patients and healthy controls. Tofacitinib was administered for 6 to 18 months, and 6 months of follow-up off drug were then conducted to assess delayed response and recurrence. immunoSEQ multiplex PCR using 35 Vbeta forward primers and 13 Jbeta reverse primers was used to amplify TCRbeta CDR3 regions. Scalp clonality was compared across normal scalp (n=4), patchy alopecia areata scalp (n=8), and alopecia totalis/universalis scalp (n=8). Patients on tofacitinib were biopsied at baseline and after 4 and 24 weeks of treatment, and several of the patients also had a later scalp biopsy.

Paper-wide results and their limitations: Resident alphabeta T cells in normal human skin are also sequenced, complicating scalp TCR repertoire analysis, unlike mouse skin dominated by gammadelta T cells. Compared with mice, TCR sequences shared between patients were less clear, possibly partly because of HLA diversity across the patient population. Compared with normal scalp, lesional scalp, particularly in alopecia totalis/universalis, had higher clonality and more expanded CD8+ clones, which suggests antigenic drive.

The junction carries 4 bases between V and J, which are trimmed by 1 base and 0 bases respectively. CDR3 length: 14 amino acids, cysteine to phenylalanine. The sequence is cut down to CDR3 DNA, 42 bases in frame from base 1. Looking up the germline V gene yields CDR1 SQVTM and CDR2 ANQGSEA. Regarding this clone: Its recognized antigen is unknown. Base qualities were left out, and no much larger clone turns up one base away.

Lesional scalp punch biopsies and peripheral blood were collected from alopecia areata patients. PBMCs were isolated by density centrifugation and stained for CD3, CD4 and CD8, and CD4+ and CD8+ T cells were sorted on a FACSAria. Library creation used the immunoSEQ multiplex PCR assay. RNA was extracted from all samples and reverse transcribed into cDNA as template for TCR sequencing. SuperScript III was used for first-strand cDNA synthesis, primed with a 2:1 mix of oligo-dT and random hexamers. Amplification bias was assessed with a synthetic immune receptor repertoire, and residual bias was removed computationally. The original methods were these. Raw reads were preprocessed for error removal, and CDR3 was defined according to IMGT conventions as running from the conserved cysteine to phenylalanine. To get clonality, Shannon entropy was normalized by log2 of the number of productive unique TCRs and the result was subtracted from 1. CD4 or CD8 identity of scalp clones was inferred by cross-referencing scalp TCRbeta sequences with sorted blood CD4 and CD8 repertoires. In its TCRdb copy, this immuneACCESS table keeps in-frame sequences only and misses some clones. Where compared with another copy, unresolved V genes explain less than half of these, and the others have no known cause. The V and J calls and the clone size are those of that table, but D and trimming were determined from the DNA. The sample table lists roughly 150,000 clones, 40% to 50% of them with a count of one. Of the sample, over 5.5% falls within the top ten clones.

Sequencing input: CD4+ T cells sorted from blood. This sequence uses TRBV29-1 and TRBJ2-6; the D gene remains uncertain. The TCR was taken from a human donor with alopecia areata. The CDR3 protein is CSVEVGSGANVLTF. The DNA reads TGCAGCGTTGAAGTAGGCTCTGGGGCCAACGTCCTGACTTTC.